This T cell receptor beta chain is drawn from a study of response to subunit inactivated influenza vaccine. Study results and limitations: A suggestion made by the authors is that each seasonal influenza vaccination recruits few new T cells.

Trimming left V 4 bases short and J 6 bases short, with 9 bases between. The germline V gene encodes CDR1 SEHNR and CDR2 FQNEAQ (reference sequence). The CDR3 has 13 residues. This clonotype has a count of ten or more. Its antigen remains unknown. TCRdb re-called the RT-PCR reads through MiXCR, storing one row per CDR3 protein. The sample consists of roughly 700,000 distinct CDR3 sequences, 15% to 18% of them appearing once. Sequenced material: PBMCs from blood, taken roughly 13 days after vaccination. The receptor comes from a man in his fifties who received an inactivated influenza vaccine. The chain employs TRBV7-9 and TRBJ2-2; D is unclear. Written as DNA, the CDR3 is TGTGCCAGCAGCTGGAGTGTGGCCGGGGAGCTGTTTTTT. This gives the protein CASSWSVAGELFF.